These T cell receptor beta chains were read from a single sample in a study of patients and donors after allogeneic stem cell transplantation. MiXCR, applied by TCRdb to the RT-PCR reads, yields one record per CDR3 protein. In the table there are around 150,000 distinct CDR3 sequences, roughly 30% of which are singletons. Input material: blood, either unsorted or a sorted T cell fraction (not recorded which). The origin of the receptors is a human donor who was either an allogeneic HSCT recipient or a stem cell or donor lymphocyte infusion donor (not recorded which). It is not recorded whose cells these are; they may come from a transplant donor. CDR3s include the opening cysteine and the closing phenylalanine or tryptophan. Fields, in order: CDR3 DNA, CDR3 protein, clone size, J gene, V gene, D gene. A D gene is named only where the DNA matches it firmly. Size values are once, few and many counts, or a class for expanded clones, and some rows have none.

TGCAGCGTTGAGTTGTATGGCTACACCTTC	CSVELYGYTF	many	TRBJ1-2	TRBV29-1	.
TGTGCCAGCGGGGACAGGGGGCCCTACGAGCAGTACTTC	CASGDRGPYEQYF	.	TRBJ2-7	TRBV5-6	TRBD1
TGTGCCAGCTCACCAACCTGGGCAGGGGACGGTCAGCCCCAGCATTTT	CASSPTWAGDGQPQHF	.	TRBJ1-5	TRBV18	.
TGTGCCAGCTTGAGGTTTCGGGGAGAGACCCAGTACTTC	CASLRFRGETQYF	.	TRBJ2-5	TRBV28	.
TGTGCCAGCAGTTACGGGGACCGAAGGGCTGAAGCTTTCTTT	CASSYGDRRAEAFF	few	TRBJ1-1	TRBV6-6	.
TGCGCCAGCAGCTTGTATCTTCCGGACAGGGTCGGCGAGACCCAGTACTTC	CASSLYLPDRVGETQYF	few	TRBJ2-5	TRBV5-1	TRBD1
TGCGCCAGCAGCCCGGACGGGAACTACGAGCAGTACTTC	CASSPDGNYEQYF	.	TRBJ2-7	TRBV5-1	.
TGTGCCAGCAGCTTAGGACATTATACCGGGGGACGGGGCTCACCCCTCCACTTT	CASSLGHYTGGRGSPLHF	.	TRBJ1-6	TRBV7-2	.
TGTGCCAGCAGCCGAGTACAAATCACAGATACGCAGTATTTT	CASSRVQITDTQYF	.	TRBJ2-3	TRBV3-1	.
TGTGCCAGCAGCCCACCTCTTGACGGGGAGCTGTTTTTT	CASSPPLDGELFF	.	TRBJ2-2	TRBV7-8	.
TGCGCCAGCAGCCAAGACTCCACTAGTTCCGGTGAGCAGTTCTTC	CASSQDSTSSGEQFF	.	TRBJ2-1	TRBV4-3	.
TGTGCCAGCAGTCTAGGGACAGGGGGCAAAGATACGCAGTATTTT	CASSLGTGGKDTQYF	few	TRBJ2-3	TRBV12-3/TRBV12-4	TRBD1
TGTGCCAGCACCTCCCCCGGGGGGACACCTACGGATGGCTACACCTTC	CASTSPGGTPTDGYTF	.	TRBJ1-2	TRBV6-5	.
TGCAGTGCTAGACCGGGACTAGCTTTTAACGAGCAGTACTTC	CSARPGLAFNEQYF	few	TRBJ2-7	TRBV20-1	TRBD2
TGTGCCATCAGTGAGCAACTAGCGGGAGGGGGTGAGCAGTTCTTC	CAISEQLAGGGEQFF	.	TRBJ2-1	TRBV10-3	TRBD2
TGCAGTGCTAGAGTAGATGACTACGAGCAGTACTTC	CSARVDDYEQYF	.	TRBJ2-7	TRBV20-1	.
TGCGCCAGCAGCTTGTGGGCTCCAGACTCTGGGGCCAACGTCCTGACTTTC	CASSLWAPDSGANVLTF	.	TRBJ2-6	TRBV5-1	.
TGCAGTGCTAGATCGCGGAACACCATATATTTT	CSARSRNTIYF	many	TRBJ1-3	TRBV20-1	.
TGCAGTGCTTCTAACACACTAGCGAACACCGGGGAGCTGTTTTTT	CSASNTLANTGELFF	few	TRBJ2-2	TRBV20-1	.
TGTGCCAGCAGCTCGACTAGCGGGAGGGCCGAAGAGACCCAGTACTTC	CASSSTSGRAEETQYF	once	TRBJ2-5	TRBV11-2	TRBD2
TGCGCCAGCAGCGAACCGGGACCCACTCGGGAGCAGTACTTC	CASSEPGPTREQYF	.	TRBJ2-7	TRBV5-1	.
TGTGCCAGCAGTTTCGGTGTTCGAGATACGCAGTATTTT	CASSFGVRDTQYF	.	TRBJ2-3	TRBV12-3/TRBV12-4	.
TGTGCCAGCAGTTCATCCGGGACAGAGACCTTGGGAGCTTTCTTT	CASSSSGTETLGAFF	few	TRBJ1-1	TRBV28	TRBD1
TGTGCCAGCAGCTTAGTAGGAGGGGACTATGGCTACACCTTC	CASSLVGGDYGYTF	.	TRBJ1-2	TRBV7-2	.
TGCAGTGCTGGTAGCGGGAGTATGTACGAGCAGTACTTC	CSAGSGSMYEQYF	.	TRBJ2-7	TRBV20-1	TRBD2
TGCAGCGTTGCTGGGGTCCTAGCGGGAATCTACAATGAGCAGTTCTTC	CSVAGVLAGIYNEQFF	few	TRBJ2-1	TRBV29-1	TRBD2
TGCGCCAGCAGCATGGGACAGGGGGCTACTGAAGCTTTCTTT	CASSMGQGATEAFF	many	TRBJ1-1	TRBV5-1	TRBD1
TGTGCCAGCAGTTTAGGCGTTAGCGGGAGGCTACAAGAGACCCAGTACTTC	CASSLGVSGRLQETQYF	.	TRBJ2-5	TRBV12-3/TRBV12-4	TRBD2
TGTGCCAGCAGCCAAGCGGGCCTTGAAGCTTTCTTT	CASSQAGLEAFF	.	TRBJ1-1	TRBV4-2	.
TGTGCCATCTCCCTCACTAGCGCTAGCTCCTACAATGAGCAGTTCTTC	CAISLTSASSYNEQFF	.	TRBJ2-1	TRBV10-3	TRBD2
TGCGCCAGCAGCTCAGACACGTACTATAATTCACCCCTCCACTTT	CASSSDTYYNSPLHF	.	TRBJ1-6	TRBV5-1	.